This TCR beta chain comes out of a study of CD8 T cells in ankylosing spondylitis. This clonotype was seen ten or more times. As yet, its antigen is unknown. The authors made TCR beta libraries by quantitative 5'-RACE with molecular barcodes. TCRdb fed the 5' RACE reads into MiXCR, producing one record per CDR3 protein. The sample records 20,000 to 25,000 distinct CDR3 sequences, 13% being singletons. Findings and caveats of the study: As for the disease-linked clones, they showed a CD8+ phenotype and occurred at relatively low frequencies in peripheral blood. Past studies reported some motif variants in reactive arthritis synovial fluid and blood.

This CDR3 region has 16 residues. V shed 4 bases and J 2 bases; nucleotides not matched to a gene: 7. The sample consisted of blood. The TCR sequence derives from a male donor with ankylosing spondylitis or in good health (not recorded which). The chain recombines TRBV12-3 or TRBV12-4 with TRBJ2-5; 10 bases agree with TRBD1. CDR3 coding DNA: TGTGCCAGCAGTTCCTGGGTGGGACAGGGGCAAGAGACCCAGTACTTC. Translated, it gives CASSSWVGQGQETQYF.